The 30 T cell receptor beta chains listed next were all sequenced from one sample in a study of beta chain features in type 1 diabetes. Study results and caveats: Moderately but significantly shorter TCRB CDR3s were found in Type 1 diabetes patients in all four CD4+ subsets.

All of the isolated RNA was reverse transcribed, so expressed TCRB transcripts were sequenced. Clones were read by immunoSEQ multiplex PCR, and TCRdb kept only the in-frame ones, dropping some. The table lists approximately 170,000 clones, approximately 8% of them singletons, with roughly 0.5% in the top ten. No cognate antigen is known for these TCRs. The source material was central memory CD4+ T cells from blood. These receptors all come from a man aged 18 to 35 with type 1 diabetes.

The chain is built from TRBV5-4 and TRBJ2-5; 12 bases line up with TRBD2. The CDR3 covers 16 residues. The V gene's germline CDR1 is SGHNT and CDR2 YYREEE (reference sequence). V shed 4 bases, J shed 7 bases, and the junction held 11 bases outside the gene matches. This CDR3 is CASSPSGTSGLGTQYF. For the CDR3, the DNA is TGTGCCAGCAGCCCATCGGGGACTAGCGGGCTCGGGACCCAGTACTTC. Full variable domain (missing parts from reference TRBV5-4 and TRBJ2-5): ETGVTQSPTHLIKTRGQQVTLRCSSQSGHNTVSWYQQALGQGPQFIFQYYREEENGRGNFPPRFSGLQFPNYSSELNVNALELDDSALYLCASSPSGTSGLGTQYFGPGTRLLVL.

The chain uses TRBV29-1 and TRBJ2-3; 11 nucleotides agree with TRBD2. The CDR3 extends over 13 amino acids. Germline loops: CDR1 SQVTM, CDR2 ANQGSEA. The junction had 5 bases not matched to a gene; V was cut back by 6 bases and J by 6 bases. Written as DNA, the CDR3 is TGCAGCGTCCTAGCGGGGGGAGCGGATACGCAGTATTTT. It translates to CSVLAGGADTQYF.

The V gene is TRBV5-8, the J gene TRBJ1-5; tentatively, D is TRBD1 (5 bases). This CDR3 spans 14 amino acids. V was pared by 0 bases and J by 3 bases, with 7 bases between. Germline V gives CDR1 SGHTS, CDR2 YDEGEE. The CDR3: CASSLGQNNQPQHF. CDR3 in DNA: TGTGCCAGCAGCTTGGGACAGAACAATCAGCCCCAGCATTTT.

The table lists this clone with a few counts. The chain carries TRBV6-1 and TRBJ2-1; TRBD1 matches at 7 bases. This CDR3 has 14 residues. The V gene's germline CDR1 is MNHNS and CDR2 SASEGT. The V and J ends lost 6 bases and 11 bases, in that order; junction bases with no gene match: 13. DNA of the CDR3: TGTGCCAGCAGCCCATGGACAGGCGAGGGTAAGCAGTTCTTC. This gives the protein CASSPWTGEGKQFF.

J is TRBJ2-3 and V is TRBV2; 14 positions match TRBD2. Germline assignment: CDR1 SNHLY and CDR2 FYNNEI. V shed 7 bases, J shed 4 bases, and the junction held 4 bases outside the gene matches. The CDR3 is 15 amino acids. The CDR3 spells CASTGTSGSADTQYF. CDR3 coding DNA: TGTGCCAGCACTGGGACTAGCGGGAGTGCAGATACGCAGTATTTT.

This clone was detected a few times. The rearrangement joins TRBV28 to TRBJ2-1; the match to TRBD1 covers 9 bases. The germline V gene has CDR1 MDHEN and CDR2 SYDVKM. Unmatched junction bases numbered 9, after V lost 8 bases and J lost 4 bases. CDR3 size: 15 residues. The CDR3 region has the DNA TGTGCCAGCTTCTCCGGGACAGGGATATACAATGAGCAGTTCTTC. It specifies CASFSGTGIYNEQFF.

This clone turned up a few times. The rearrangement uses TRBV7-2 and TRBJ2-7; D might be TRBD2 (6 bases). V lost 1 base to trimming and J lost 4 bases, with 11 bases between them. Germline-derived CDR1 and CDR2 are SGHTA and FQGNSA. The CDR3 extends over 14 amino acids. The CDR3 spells CASSLVGRGYEQYF. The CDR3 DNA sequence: TGTGCCAGCAGCTTAGTCGGGAGAGGGTACGAGCAGTACTTC.

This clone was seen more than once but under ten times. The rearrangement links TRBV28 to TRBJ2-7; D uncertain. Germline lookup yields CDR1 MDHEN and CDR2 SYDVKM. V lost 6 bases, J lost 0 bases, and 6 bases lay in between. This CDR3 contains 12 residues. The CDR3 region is CASRTTSYEQYF. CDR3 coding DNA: TGTGCCAGCAGGACAACCTCCTACGAGCAGTACTTC. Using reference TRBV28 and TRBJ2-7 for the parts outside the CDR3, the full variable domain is DVKVTQSSRYLVKRTGEKVFLECVQDMDHENMFWYRQDPGLGLRLIYFSYDVKMKEKGDIPEGYSVSREKKERFSLILESASTNQTSMYLCASRTTSYEQYFGPGTRLTVT.

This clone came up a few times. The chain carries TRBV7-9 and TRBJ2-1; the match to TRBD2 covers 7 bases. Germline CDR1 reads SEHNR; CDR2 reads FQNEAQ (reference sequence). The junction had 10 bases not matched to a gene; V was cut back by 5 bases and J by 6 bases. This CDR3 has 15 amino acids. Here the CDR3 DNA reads TGTGCCAGCAGCCCCCCCCGGGGGGACGCCAATGAGCAGTTCTTC. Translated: CASSPPRGDANEQFF.

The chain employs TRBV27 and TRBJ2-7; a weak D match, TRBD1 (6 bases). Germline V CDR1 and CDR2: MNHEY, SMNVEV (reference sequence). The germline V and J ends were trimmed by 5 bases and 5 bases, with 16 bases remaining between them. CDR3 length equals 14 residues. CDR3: CASSLKPQGHEQYF. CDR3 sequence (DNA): TGTGCCAGCAGTCTCAAGCCACAGGGCCACGAGCAGTACTTC.

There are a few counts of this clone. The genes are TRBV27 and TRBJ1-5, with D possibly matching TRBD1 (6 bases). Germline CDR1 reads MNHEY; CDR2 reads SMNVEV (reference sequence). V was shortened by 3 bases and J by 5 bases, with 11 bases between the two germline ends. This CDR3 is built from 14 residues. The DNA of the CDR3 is TGTGCCAGCAGTTTGGGGGGGCCGGATCAGCCCCAGCATTTT. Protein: CASSLGGPDQPQHF.

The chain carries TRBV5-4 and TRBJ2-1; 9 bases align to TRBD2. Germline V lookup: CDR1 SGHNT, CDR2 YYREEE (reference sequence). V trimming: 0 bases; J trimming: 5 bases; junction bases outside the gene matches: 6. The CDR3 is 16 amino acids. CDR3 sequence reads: CASSLARGGGNNEQFF. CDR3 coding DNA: TGTGCCAGCAGCTTGGCCCGCGGGGGGGGCAACAATGAGCAGTTCTTC. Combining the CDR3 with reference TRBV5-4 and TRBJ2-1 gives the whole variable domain ETGVTQSPTHLIKTRGQQVTLRCSSQSGHNTVSWYQQALGQGPQFIFQYYREEENGRGNFPPRFSGLQFPNYSSELNVNALELDDSALYLCASSLARGGGNNEQFFGPGTRLTVL.

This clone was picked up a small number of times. CDR3 sequence (DNA): TGTGCCAGCAGTTTATACGACGTTGGACGACAGGGGCGTCCTACTGAAGCTTTCTTT. Protein: CASSLYDVGRQGRPTEAFF. The chain is built from TRBV27 and TRBJ1-1, with TRBD1 matching over 8 bases. CDR3 length: 19 amino acids. Per the germline V gene, CDR1 is MNHEY and CDR2 is SMNVEV (reference sequence). With 1 base clipped from V and 5 bases from J, the junction kept 18 bases outside the gene matches.

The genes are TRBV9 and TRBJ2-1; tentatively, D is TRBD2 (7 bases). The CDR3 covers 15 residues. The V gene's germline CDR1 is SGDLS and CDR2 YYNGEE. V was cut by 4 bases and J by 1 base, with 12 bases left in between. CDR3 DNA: TGTGCCAGCAGCCGGGGGGCTGAATCCTACAATGAGCAGTTCTTC. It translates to CASSRGAESYNEQFF.

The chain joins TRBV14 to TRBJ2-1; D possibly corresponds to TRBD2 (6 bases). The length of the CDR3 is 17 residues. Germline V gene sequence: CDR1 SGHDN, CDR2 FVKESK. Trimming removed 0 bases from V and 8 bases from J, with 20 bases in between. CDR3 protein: CASSQDRGGRGLHEQFF. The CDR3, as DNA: TGTGCCAGCAGCCAAGATCGGGGAGGACGGGGCCTACATGAGCAGTTCTTC.

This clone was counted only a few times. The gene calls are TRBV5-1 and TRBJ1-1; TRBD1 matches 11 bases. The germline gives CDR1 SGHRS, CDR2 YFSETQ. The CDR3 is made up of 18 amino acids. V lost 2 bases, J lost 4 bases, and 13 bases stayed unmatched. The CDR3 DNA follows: TGCGCCAGCAGCTTATTCCCATCCGGACAGGGGGCCGGCACTGAAGCTTTCTTT. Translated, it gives CASSLFPSGQGAGTEAFF.

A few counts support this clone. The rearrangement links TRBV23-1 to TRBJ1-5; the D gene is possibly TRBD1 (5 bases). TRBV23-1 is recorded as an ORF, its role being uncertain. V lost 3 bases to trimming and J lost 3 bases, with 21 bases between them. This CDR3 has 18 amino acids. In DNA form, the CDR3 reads TGCGCCAGCAGTCATCCCAAAAAGGGGTGGGGGGACAATCAGCCCCAGCATTTT. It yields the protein CASSHPKKGWGDNQPQHF.

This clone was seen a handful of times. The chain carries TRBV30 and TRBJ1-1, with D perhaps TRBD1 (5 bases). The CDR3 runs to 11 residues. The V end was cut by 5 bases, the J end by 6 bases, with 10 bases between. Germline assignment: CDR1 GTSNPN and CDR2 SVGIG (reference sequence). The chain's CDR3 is CAWSSQAEAFF. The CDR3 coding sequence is TGTGCCTGGTCCTCACAGGCTGAAGCTTTCTTT.

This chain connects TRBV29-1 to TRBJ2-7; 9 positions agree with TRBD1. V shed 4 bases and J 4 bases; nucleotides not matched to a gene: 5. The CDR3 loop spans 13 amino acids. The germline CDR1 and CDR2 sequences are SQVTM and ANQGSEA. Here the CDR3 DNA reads TGCAGCGTTGGCTCCGGGACAGGGTACGAGCAGTACTTC. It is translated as CSVGSGTGYEQYF.

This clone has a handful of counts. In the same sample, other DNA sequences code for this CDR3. The CDR3 sequence is CASSFGSYEQYF. In DNA form, the CDR3 reads TGTGCCAGCAGCTTCGGGTCCTACGAGCAGTACTTC. V gene TRBV5-4 combines with J gene TRBJ2-7; D is unclear. V shed 2 bases and J shed 1 base, with 4 bases lying between them. The CDR3 length is 12 residues. Germline-derived CDR1 and CDR2 are SGHNT and YYREEE (reference sequence).

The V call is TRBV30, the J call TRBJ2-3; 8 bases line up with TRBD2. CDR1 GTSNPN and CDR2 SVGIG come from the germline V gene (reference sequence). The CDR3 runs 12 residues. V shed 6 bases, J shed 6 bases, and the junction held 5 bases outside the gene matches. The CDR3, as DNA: TGTGCCTGCCTCTCGGGGGGGGATACGCAGTATTTT. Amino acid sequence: CACLSGGDTQYF.

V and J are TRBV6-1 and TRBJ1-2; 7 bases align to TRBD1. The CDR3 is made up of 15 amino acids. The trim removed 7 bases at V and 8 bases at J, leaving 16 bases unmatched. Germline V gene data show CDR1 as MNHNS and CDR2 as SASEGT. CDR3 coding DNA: TGTGCCAGCACGCCTCAAGTGGACAGGCTGCGAGGCTACACCTTC. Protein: CASTPQVDRLRGYTF.

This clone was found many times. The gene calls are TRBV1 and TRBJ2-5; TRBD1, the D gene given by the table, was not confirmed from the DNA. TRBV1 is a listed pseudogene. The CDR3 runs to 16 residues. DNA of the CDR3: TGCACCAGCAGCCAAGGGGGACAGAGGGGCCAAGAGACCCAGTACTTC. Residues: CTSSQGGQRGQETQYF.

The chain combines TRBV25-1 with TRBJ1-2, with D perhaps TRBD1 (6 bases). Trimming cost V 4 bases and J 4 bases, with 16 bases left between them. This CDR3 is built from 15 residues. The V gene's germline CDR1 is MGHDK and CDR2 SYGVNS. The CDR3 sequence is CASSVGGALSYGYTF. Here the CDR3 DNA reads TGTGCCAGCAGTGTGGGGGGGGCGCTGAGCTATGGCTACACCTTC.

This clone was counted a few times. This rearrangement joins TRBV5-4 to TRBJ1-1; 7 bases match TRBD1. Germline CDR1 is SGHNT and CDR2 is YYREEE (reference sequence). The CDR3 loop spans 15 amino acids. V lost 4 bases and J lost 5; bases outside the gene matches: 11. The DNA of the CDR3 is TGTGCCAGCAGCGCCCGGGACAGAGGGACGACTGAAGCTTTCTTT. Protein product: CASSARDRGTTEAFF.

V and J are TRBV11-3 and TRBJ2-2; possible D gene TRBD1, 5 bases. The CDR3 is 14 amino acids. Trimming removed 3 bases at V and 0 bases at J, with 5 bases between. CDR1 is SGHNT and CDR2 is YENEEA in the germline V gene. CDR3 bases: TGTGCCAGCAGCTTGACAGCGAACACCGGGGAGCTGTTTTTT. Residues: CASSLTANTGELFF.

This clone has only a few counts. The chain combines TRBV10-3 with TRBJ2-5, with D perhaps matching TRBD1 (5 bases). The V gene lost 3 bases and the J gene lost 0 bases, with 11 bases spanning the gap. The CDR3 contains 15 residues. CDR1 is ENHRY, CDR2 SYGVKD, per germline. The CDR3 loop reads CAISDATRDQETQYF. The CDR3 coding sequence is TGTGCCATCAGTGATGCAACCAGGGACCAAGAGACCCAGTACTTC.

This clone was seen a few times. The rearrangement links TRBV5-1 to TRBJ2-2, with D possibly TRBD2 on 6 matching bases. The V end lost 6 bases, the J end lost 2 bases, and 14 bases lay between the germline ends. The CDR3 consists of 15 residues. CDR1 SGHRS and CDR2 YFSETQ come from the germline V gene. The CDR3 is CASTNDGGNTGELFF. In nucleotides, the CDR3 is TGCGCCAGCACCAACGACGGGGGTAACACCGGGGAGCTGTTTTTT.

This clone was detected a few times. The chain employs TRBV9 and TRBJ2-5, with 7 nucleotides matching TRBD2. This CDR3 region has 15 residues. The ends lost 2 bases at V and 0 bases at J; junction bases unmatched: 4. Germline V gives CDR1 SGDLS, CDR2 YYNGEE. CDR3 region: CASSVNGRYQETQYF. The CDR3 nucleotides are TGTGCCAGCAGCGTGAACGGGAGGTACCAAGAGACCCAGTACTTC.

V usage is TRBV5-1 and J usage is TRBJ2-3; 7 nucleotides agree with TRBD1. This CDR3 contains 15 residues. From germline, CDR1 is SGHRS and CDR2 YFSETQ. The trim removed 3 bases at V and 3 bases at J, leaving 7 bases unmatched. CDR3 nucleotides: TGCGCCAGCAGCTCCGAGGGGGCTCGAACAGATACGCAGTATTTT. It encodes CASSSEGARTDTQYF.